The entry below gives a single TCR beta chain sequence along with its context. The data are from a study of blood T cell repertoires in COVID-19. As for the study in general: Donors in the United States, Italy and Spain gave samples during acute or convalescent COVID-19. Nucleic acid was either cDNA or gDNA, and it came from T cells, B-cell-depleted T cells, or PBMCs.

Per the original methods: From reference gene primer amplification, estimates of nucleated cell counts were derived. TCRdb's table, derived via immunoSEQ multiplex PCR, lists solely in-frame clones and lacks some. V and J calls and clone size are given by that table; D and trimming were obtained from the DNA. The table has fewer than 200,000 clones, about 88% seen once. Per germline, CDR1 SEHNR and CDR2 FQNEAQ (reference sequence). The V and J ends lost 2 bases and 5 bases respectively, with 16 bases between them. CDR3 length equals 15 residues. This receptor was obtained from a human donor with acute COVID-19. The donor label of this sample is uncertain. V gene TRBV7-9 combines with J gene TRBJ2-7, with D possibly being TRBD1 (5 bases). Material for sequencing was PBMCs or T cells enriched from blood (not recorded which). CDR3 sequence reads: CASSLYLGVEDEQYF. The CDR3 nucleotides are TGTGCCAGCAGCTTATACCTAGGGGTCGAGGACGAGCAGTACTTC.